Shown below are 26 T cell receptor beta chains from a single sample sequenced in a study of cytomegalovirus exposure and HLA in healthy donors (dated by TCRdb to 2015 to 2018). Library method: the immunoSEQ multiplex PCR assay. The multiplex PCR relied on a mix of 60 forward primers for TCR Vbeta segments and 13 reverse primers for TCR Jbeta segments. Not all clones reach the TCRdb copy of this immuneACCESS table, which keeps in-frame sequences only. Checked studies attribute under half of the gap to unresolved V genes and leave the rest unexplained. Counted in this sample were roughly 160,000 clones; approximately 84% of them appeared once. The ten largest clones capture about 0.37% of the sample. Material: PBMCs. All receptors come from a boy aged 2 to 10 in good health and CMV-seronegative.

This clone was found a few times. The rearrangement links TRBV7-9 to TRBJ2-7; D unclear. The germline V gene encodes CDR1 SEHNR and CDR2 FQNEAQ (reference sequence). CDR3 length equals 12 residues. Deletions cut 1 base from V and 6 bases from J, with 7 bases between. The CDR3, as DNA: TGTGCCAGCAGCTTAGTGGTAGTCGAGCAGTACTTC. Translation gives CASSLVVVEQYF. The full variable domain, rest sourced from reference TRBV7-9 and TRBJ2-7, is DTGVSQNPRHKITKRGQNVTFRCDPISEHNRLYWYRQTLGQGPEFLTYFQNEAQLEKSRLLSDRFSAERPKGSFSTLEIQRTEQGDSAMYLCASSLVVVEQYFGPGTRLTVT.

The genes are TRBV6-1 and TRBJ2-1, with 8 bases that match TRBD2. J gave up 3 bases and V 3 bases, and 4 bases lay outside the gene matches. This CDR3 contains 15 residues. Germline V gene sequence: CDR1 MNHNS, CDR2 SASEGT. CDR3 DNA: TGTGCCAGCAGTGACATACTAGCGGACTACAATGAGCAGTTCTTC. Residues: CASSDILADYNEQFF.

This sequence joins TRBV2 and TRBJ1-4, with D tentatively TRBD1 (6 bases). The CDR3 covers 15 residues. Deletions cut 4 bases from V and 3 bases from J, with 12 bases between. Germline V lookup: CDR1 SNHLY, CDR2 FYNNEI. CDR3 DNA: TGTGCCAGCAGTGGGTGGGGGGGCGCTAATGAAAAACTGTTTTTT. Translating it yields CASSGWGGANEKLFF.

This clone was detected once. The V call is TRBV9, the J call TRBJ1-5; D unclear. Trimming took off 0 bases at V and 6 bases at J, with 10 bases between the two ends. The CDR3 extends over 14 amino acids. Germline V CDR1 and CDR2: SGDLS, YYNGEE. The CDR3 nucleotides read TGTGCCAGCAGCGTAGCCGGGGTTGGTCAGCCCCAGCATTTT. Its protein is CASSVAGVGQPQHF.

This clone showed up just a few times. The chain links TRBV29-1 to TRBJ2-7; 8 bases map to TRBD2. Unmatched junction bases numbered 5, after V lost 4 bases and J lost 6 bases. The length of the CDR3 is 12 residues. The germline V gene has CDR1 SQVTM and CDR2 ANQGSEA. CDR3 bases: TGCAGCGTTGGGGTTCGGGGGGGCGAGCAGTACTTC. It yields the protein CSVGVRGGEQYF.

V gene TRBV11-2 combines with J gene TRBJ2-7, with TRBD2 matching 7 bases. The CDR3 runs to 15 residues. The trim removed 0 bases at V and 3 bases at J, leaving 5 bases unmatched. Looked up from germline, CDR1 is SGHAT and CDR2 is FQNNGV. CDR3 bases: TGTGCCAGCAGCTTAGATAGGGACTATGACTACGAGCAGTACTTC. Protein product: CASSLDRDYDYEQYF.

This clone has a single count. The gene calls are TRBV2 and TRBJ1-3; D unresolved. CDR1 is SNHLY and CDR2 is FYNNEI in the germline V gene. CDR3 length: 17 amino acids. Deletions cut 1 base from V and 1 base from J, with 14 bases between. CDR3 DNA: TGTGCCAGCAGTGAAGAAGGCAGCGGTTCGTCTGGAAACACCATATATTTT. It codes for CASSEEGSGSSGNTIYF.

This chain connects TRBV10-3 to TRBJ1-1; no clear D gene. The CDR3 length is 13 residues. Germline V gene sequence: CDR1 ENHRY, CDR2 SYGVKD. V was trimmed by 2 bases and J by 1 base, leaving 5 bases between them. The CDR3 DNA sequence: TGTGCCATCAGTGAGGGCGGGAACACTGAAGCTTTCTTT. It specifies CAISEGGNTEAFF.

This chain uses TRBV5-1 with TRBJ2-7; TRBD2 matches at 7 bases. Germline CDR1 reads SGHRS; CDR2 reads YFSETQ. J lost 2 bases, V lost 0 bases, and 8 bases had no gene match. This CDR3 comprises 16 residues. The CDR3 bases are TGCGCCAGCAGCTTGGTCATCGGCGGGAGAACCTACGAGCAGTACTTC. Its translation: CASSLVIGGRTYEQYF.

The chain has TRBV6-5 and TRBJ1-1; TRBD1 is a possible D gene (5 bases). V lost 4 bases and J 2 bases, leaving 14 bases between the germline ends. The V gene's germline CDR1 is MNHEY and CDR2 SVGAGI. This CDR3 contains 15 residues. DNA of the CDR3: TGTGCCAGCAGTTTGAGTACGACAGCAAACACTGAAGCTTTCTTT. Translation: CASSLSTTANTEAFF.

The gene calls are TRBV9 and TRBJ2-3; maybe TRBD1 (6 bases). Trimming removed 0 bases at V and 7 bases at J, with 12 bases between. Germline lookup yields CDR1 SGDLS and CDR2 YYNGEE. There are 14 residues in the CDR3. The CDR3 bases are TGTGCCAGCAGCGTAGACAGGGCCGTCAATACGCAGTATTTT. Its protein is CASSVDRAVNTQYF. Together with reference TRBV9 and TRBJ2-3, the CDR3 gives the full variable domain: DSGVTQTPKHLITATGQRVTLRCSPRSGDLSVYWYQQSLDQGLQFLIQYYNGEERAKGNILERFSAQQFPDLHSELNLSSLELGDSALYFCASSVDRAVNTQYFGPGTRLTVL.

The gene calls are TRBV4-1 and TRBJ2-1; the match to TRBD1 covers 9 bases. The germline V gene encodes CDR1 MGHRA and CDR2 YSYEKL. This CDR3 has 15 residues. V shed 4 bases, J shed 7 bases, and the junction held 8 bases outside the gene matches. The CDR3, as DNA: TGCGCCAGCAGCCCGGGACAGGGATCGGGGAATGAGCAGTTCTTC. Translated, it gives CASSPGQGSGNEQFF.

The rearrangement uses TRBV7-9 and TRBJ1-5, with a weak D call TRBD1 (5 bases). Germline assignment: CDR1 SEHNR and CDR2 FQNEAQ (reference sequence). V lost 4 bases and J 6 bases, leaving 7 bases between the germline ends. The CDR3 length is 12 residues. The CDR3 protein is CASSSDSQPQHF. In DNA form, the CDR3 reads TGTGCCAGCAGCTCAGACAGTCAGCCCCAGCATTTT.

V usage is TRBV19 and J usage is TRBJ1-2; D is perhaps TRBD1 (6 bases). Trimming took off 0 bases at V and 2 bases at J, with 13 bases between the two ends. Germline loops: CDR1 LNHDA, CDR2 SQIVND (reference sequence). This CDR3 region has 16 residues. The chain's CDR3 is CASSIDPGGANYGYTF. The CDR3 DNA sequence: TGTGCCAGTAGTATAGATCCGGGGGGCGCGAACTATGGCTACACCTTC.

The chain links TRBV29-1 to TRBJ1-2; no clear D. The V and J ends lost 3 bases and 4 bases respectively, with 12 bases between them. CDR1 is SQVTM, CDR2 ANQGSEA, per germline. The CDR3 runs to 13 residues. CDR3 sequence (DNA): TGCAGCGTTGAGAGGAAAAGAGGCTATGGCTACACCTTC. The encoded protein is CSVERKRGYGYTF. Looking up the rest from reference TRBV29-1 and TRBJ1-2 gives the full variable domain: SAVISQKPSRDICQRGTSLTIQCQVDSQVTMMFWYRQQPGQSLTLIATANQGSEATYESGFVIDKFPISRPNLTFSTLTVSNMSPEDSSIYLCSVERKRGYGYTFGSGTRLTVV.

The chain recombines TRBV6-5 with TRBJ2-7, with D possibly TRBD1 on 6 matching bases. Germline CDR1 is MNHEY and CDR2 is SVGAGI. The CDR3 is 14 amino acids. The germline V and J ends were trimmed by 1 base and 6 bases, with 13 bases remaining between them. The CDR3, as DNA: TGTGCCAGCAGTTACTATAGAAAAGGGGGCGAGCAGTACTTC. Protein product: CASSYYRKGGEQYF.

The chain recombines TRBV4-1 with TRBJ2-3; 10 bases map to TRBD2. V shed 3 bases and J 5 bases; nucleotides not matched to a gene: 11. CDR1 is MGHRA, CDR2 YSYEKL, per germline. The CDR3 extends over 17 amino acids. The CDR3 here is CASSQGLAGGPLDTQYF. The CDR3 DNA is TGCGCCAGCAGCCAGGGTTTAGCGGGAGGACCTTTAGATACGCAGTATTTT.

This clone was recorded once. This chain uses TRBV12-5 with TRBJ2-3, with D unclear. Germline values: CDR1 LGHNT, CDR2 FRNRAP. V gave up 5 bases and J gave up 0 bases, with 9 bases separating them. This CDR3 has 14 residues. The CDR3 sequence: CASGRPGSTDTQYF. CDR3 bases: TGTGCTAGTGGTCGCCCGGGTAGCACAGATACGCAGTATTTT.

The chain couples TRBV7-8 to TRBJ2-7; D ambiguous. The CDR3 is 15 residues long. The germline V and J ends were trimmed by 2 bases and 0 bases, with 11 bases remaining between them. Germline V lookup: CDR1 SGHVS, CDR2 FQNEAQ. The CDR3 spells CASSLMEMSSYEQYF. The CDR3 coding sequence is TGTGCCAGCAGCTTAATGGAGATGAGCTCCTACGAGCAGTACTTC.

The chain is built from TRBV9 and TRBJ2-4, with a possible D match to TRBD1 (6 bases). Per germline, CDR1 SGDLS and CDR2 YYNGEE. CDR3 length equals 14 residues. V lost 0 bases and J 6 bases, leaving 10 bases between the germline ends. The CDR3 nucleotides are TGTGCCAGCAGCGTAGACAGGGCGGGAAACATTCAGTACTTC. This encodes CASSVDRAGNIQYF.

The CDR3 is CASSLGGGVEPQHF. The CDR3 DNA sequence: TGCGCCAGCAGCTTGGGCGGTGGAGTTGAGCCCCAGCATTTT. The chain is built from TRBV5-1 and TRBJ1-5; D ambiguous. The ends were cut back, 0 bases at V and 8 bases at J, with 12 bases in the middle. The germline V gene encodes CDR1 SGHRS and CDR2 YFSETQ. The CDR3 has 14 residues.

The chain joins TRBV5-1 to TRBJ1-1; maybe TRBD1 (5 bases). CDR3 length: 16 amino acids. V was clipped by 0 bases and J by 7 bases, with 19 bases between them. Per the germline V gene, CDR1 is SGHRS and CDR2 is YFSETQ. The CDR3 DNA is TGCGCCAGCAGCTTGGGGGGCACAGTTCGTGGTATTGAAGCTTTCTTT. It codes for CASSLGGTVRGIEAFF.

The chain has TRBV11-2 and TRBJ2-1; D is possibly TRBD1 (5 bases). The germline gives CDR1 SGHAT, CDR2 FQNNGV. Trimming left V 1 base short and J 7 bases short, with 8 bases between. The CDR3 is 13 amino acids. CDR3 loop: CASSLASGNEQFF. Written as DNA, the CDR3 is TGTGCCAGCAGCTTAGCTTCAGGGAATGAGCAGTTCTTC.

This chain links TRBV14 with TRBJ2-5; 9 bases agree with TRBD1. The end of the DNA fits TRBJ2-7 better, so the J call may be wrong. Per the germline V gene, CDR1 is SGHDN and CDR2 is FVKESK. The CDR3 has 16 amino acids. In DNA form, the CDR3 reads TGTGCCAGCAGCCATTCACCGGGACAGGGATCCTACGAGCAGTACTTC. Translation gives CASSHSPGQGSYEQYF.

The rearrangement links TRBV2 to TRBJ2-5; D ambiguous. Germline assignment: CDR1 SNHLY and CDR2 FYNNEI. CDR3 length: 12 amino acids. V lost 11 bases and J lost 0, with 10 bases in between. The CDR3 loop reads CAGQRYQETQYF. The CDR3 nucleotides are TGTGCCGGCCAGAGGTACCAAGAGACCCAGTACTTC.

The V and J genes are TRBV29-1 and TRBJ2-1; weak D call: TRBD1 (6 bases). The CDR3 covers 15 residues. V shed 6 bases and J shed 5 bases, with 20 bases lying between them. The germline CDR1 and CDR2 sequences are SQVTM and ANQGSEA. The CDR3 sequence: CSVGSTGTPNNEQFF. In DNA form, the CDR3 reads TGCAGCGTGGGATCAACCGGGACACCAAACAATGAGCAGTTCTTC.